This T cell receptor (beta chain) came from a study of PD-1 blockade in classical Hodgkin lymphoma. Study at large: Patients were infused with nivolumab 3 mg/kg every 2 weeks. Study-wide results and limits: Diminished baseline TCR diversity has been reported in newly diagnosed patients relative to healthy donors. Prior to therapy, complete responders displayed diversity much like that of newly diagnosed patients.

The method was immunoSEQ multiplex PCR; TCRdb's version includes in-frame clones alone and lacks a portion of them. The sample carries approximately 99,000 clones, roughly nine tenths recorded once. V shed 6 bases, J shed 4 bases, and the junction held 3 bases outside the gene matches. Germline V lookup: CDR1 LNHDA, CDR2 SQIVND (reference sequence). The CDR3 has 16 residues. In the case of this clone: Its antigen is unknown.

In every patient, relapse followed autologous stem cell transplantation, while exposure to brentuximab vedotin differed. Patients had relapsed/refractory classical Hodgkin lymphoma with complete response, partial response or progressive disease as best response. The rearrangement joins TRBV19 to TRBJ2-2; TRBD2 matches 15 bases. This specimen was peripheral blood mononuclear cells (PBMCs), taken before the second cycle of nivolumab. The clonotype originates from a human donor with classical Hodgkin lymphoma. Here the CDR3 reads CASSGLAGGPTGELFF. CDR3 coding DNA: TGTGCCAGTAGCGGACTAGCGGGAGGGCCCACCGGGGAGCTGTTTTTT.